Shown below are 31 T cell receptor beta chains from a single sample sequenced in a study of cytomegalovirus exposure and HLA in healthy donors. Data came from immunoSEQ multiplex PCR; TCRdb stores just in-frame clones and leaves some out. In the table there are 150,000 or so clones, about 87% of which are singletons. Material: PBMCs. All receptors come from a woman aged 25 to 39 in good health and CMV-seropositive.

The chain employs TRBV27 and TRBJ1-5; the D gene is possibly TRBD1 (6 bases). V was shortened by 0 bases and J by 0 bases, with 9 bases between the two germline ends. The CDR3 is 16 amino acids. Germline CDR1 MNHEY, CDR2 SMNVEV (reference sequence). The CDR3 loop is CASSLSPGVSNQPQHF. As DNA, the CDR3 is TGTGCCAGCAGTTTATCGCCAGGGGTTAGCAATCAGCCCCAGCATTTT.

CDR3 loop: CASSLDFRASYNSPLHF. The CDR3 region has the DNA TGCGCCAGCAGCTTGGATTTCAGGGCCTCCTATAATTCACCCCTCCACTTT. The rearrangement links TRBV5-1 to TRBJ1-6, with D possibly TRBD1 on 5 matching bases. Trimming removed 0 bases from V and 0 bases from J, with 10 bases in between. Germline V gives CDR1 SGHRS, CDR2 YFSETQ. The CDR3 extends over 17 amino acids.

The chain links TRBV5-1 to TRBJ2-6; 10 nucleotides match TRBD1. In germline, CDR1 is SGHRS, CDR2 YFSETQ. The trim removed 4 bases at V and 0 bases at J, leaving 7 bases unmatched. This CDR3 region has 18 residues. The CDR3 bases are TGCGCCAGCAGCCCGGGACAGGGGAAACTCTCTGGGGCCAACGTCCTGACTTTC. It specifies CASSPGQGKLSGANVLTF.

J is TRBJ2-7 and V is TRBV4-1; possibly TRBD1 for D (6 bases). Germline V gene lookup returns CDR1 MGHRA and CDR2 YSYEKL. The CDR3 sequence is 14 residues long. Trimming removed 1 base from V and 2 bases from J, with 9 bases in between. The CDR3, as DNA: TGCGCCAGCAGCCAAGGCAACAGGGCCTACGAGCAGTACTTC. It encodes CASSQGNRAYEQYF.

The chain joins TRBV27 to TRBJ2-7; D remains unclear. Germline lookup yields CDR1 MNHEY and CDR2 SMNVEV (reference sequence). This CDR3 has 13 residues. Trimming removed 2 bases from V and 3 bases from J, with 8 bases in between. The CDR3 DNA follows: TGTGCCAGCAGTTTAAATCCCAGCTACGAGCAGTACTTC. This sequence encodes CASSLNPSYEQYF.

This sequence joins TRBV5-1 and TRBJ1-6, with D hard to call. The CDR3 has 14 amino acids. Germline V gene data show CDR1 as SGHRS and CDR2 as YFSETQ. V was trimmed by 4 bases and J by 7 bases, leaving 12 bases between them. The CDR3 sequence: CASSAVGVNSPLHF. In DNA, the CDR3 is TGCGCCAGCAGCGCGGTCGGTGTGAATTCACCCCTCCACTTT.

This chain connects TRBV5-1 to TRBJ2-1; weak D call: TRBD2 (6 bases). The CDR3 length is 14 residues. The germline V and J ends were trimmed by 0 bases and 6 bases, with 10 bases remaining between them. Germline-derived CDR1 and CDR2 are SGHRS and YFSETQ. CDR3 coding DNA: TGCGCCAGCAGCTTGGGGGACTCCAGCAATGAGCAGTTCTTC. It yields the protein CASSLGDSSNEQFF.

This clone was counted between two and nine times. The V gene is TRBV5-1, the J gene TRBJ2-1; 9 bases align to TRBD2. With V trimmed by 4 bases and J by 0 bases, 11 bases remained unmatched. This CDR3 contains 18 residues. CDR1 is SGHRS, CDR2 YFSETQ, per germline. The CDR3 region is CASSRTSVGTSSYNEQFF. CDR3 DNA sequence: TGCGCCAGCAGCCGGACTAGCGTGGGAACCAGCTCCTACAATGAGCAGTTCTTC. Full variable domain (remainder filled in from reference TRBV5-1 and TRBJ2-1): KAGVTQTPRYLIKTRGQQVTLSCSPISGHRSVSWYQQTPGQGLQFLFEYFSETQRNKGNFPGRFSGRQFSNSRSEMNVSTLELGDSALYLCASSRTSVGTSSYNEQFFGPGTRLTVL.

The chain links TRBV7-2 to TRBJ2-4, with TRBD2 identical over 7 bases. Trimming removed 6 bases from V and 10 bases from J; junction bases left unmatched: 12. The V gene's germline CDR1 is SGHTA and CDR2 FQGNSA. The CDR3 totals 14 residues. The CDR3 DNA is TGTGCCAGCAGTCAAAGGACTAGAGGGCTGATTCAGTACTTC. Translated: CASSQRTRGLIQYF.

This rearrangement joins TRBV27 to TRBJ2-7, with 7 bases fitting TRBD1. Germline V CDR1 and CDR2: MNHEY, SMNVEV (reference sequence). Trimming took 5 bases from V and 7 from J; bases not matched to a gene: 8. The CDR3 runs 13 residues. The DNA of the CDR3 is TGTGCCAGCAGTCTACAGGGGTCGGATGAGCAGTACTTC. It specifies CASSLQGSDEQYF.

The chain combines TRBV2 with TRBJ2-1; D is ambiguous. In germline, CDR1 is SNHLY, CDR2 FYNNEI. CDR3 length: 13 amino acids. Trimming took off 6 bases at V and 6 bases at J, with 12 bases between the two ends. The CDR3 is CASRKLLVNEQFF. Written as DNA, the CDR3 is TGTGCCAGCAGAAAACTCTTGGTCAATGAGCAGTTCTTC.

The chain has TRBV11-3 and TRBJ2-3, with D tentatively TRBD2 (6 bases). CDR3 size: 14 residues. V lost 4 bases, J lost 5 bases, and 13 bases lay in between. CDR1 and CDR2 (germline): SGHNT, YENEEA. CDR3 amino acids: CASSSPKGGDTQYF. In DNA form, the CDR3 reads TGTGCCAGCAGCTCTCCTAAGGGAGGAGATACGCAGTATTTT.

The genes are TRBV6-5 and TRBJ2-1; 14 nucleotides match TRBD2. CDR1 is MNHEY and CDR2 is SVGAGI in the germline V gene. V trimming: 4 bases; J trimming: 6 bases; junction bases outside the gene matches: 5. The CDR3 spans 16 residues. The CDR3 region has the DNA TGTGCCAGCAGTTCCAGGACTAGCGGGAGGTCCAATGAGCAGTTCTTC. Translating it yields CASSSRTSGRSNEQFF.

The gene calls are TRBV19 and TRBJ2-7; 8 bases fit TRBD2. After removal of 8 bases from V and 0 bases from J, the junction contained 6 bases not matched to a gene. The CDR3 is made up of 14 amino acids. Germline CDR1 is LNHDA and CDR2 is SQIVND (reference sequence). The CDR3 DNA follows: TGTGCCAGTGGGGAGCGGGGGAGCTCCTACGAGCAGTACTTC. The encoded protein is CASGERGSSYEQYF.

The J gene is TRBJ2-6, the V gene TRBV2; the D gene is possibly TRBD1 (5 bases). Per the germline V gene, CDR1 is SNHLY and CDR2 is FYNNEI. V was cut by 3 bases and J by 2 bases, with 8 bases left in between. The CDR3 is made up of 15 amino acids. CDR3 nucleotides: TGTGCCAGCAGTGATGCCAGGGCTGGGGCCAACGTCCTGACTTTC. Amino acids: CASSDARAGANVLTF.

The V gene is TRBV7-8, the J gene TRBJ2-7; D gene uncertain. Germline V gene data show CDR1 as SGHVS and CDR2 as FQNEAQ. The ends were cut back, 1 base at V and 3 bases at J, with 7 bases in the middle. The CDR3 sequence is 13 residues long. For the CDR3, the DNA is TGTGCCAGCAGCTTAGTGCAGGACTACGAGCAGTACTTC. The encoded protein is CASSLVQDYEQYF.

The chain combines TRBV10-3 with TRBJ1-1; weak D call: TRBD1 (6 bases). CDR1 is ENHRY and CDR2 is SYGVKD in the germline V gene. Trimming removed 4 bases at V and 5 bases at J, with 8 bases between. This CDR3 has 12 amino acids. CDR3 in DNA: TGTGCCATCAGTGGGCAGGGGACTGAAGCTTTCTTT. Residues: CAISGQGTEAFF.

A single count supports this clone. The chain employs TRBV7-6 and TRBJ2-1; TRBD1 is a possible D gene (5 bases). The V and J ends lost 1 base and 4 bases respectively, with 11 bases between them. The CDR3 has 15 residues. Per germline, CDR1 SGHVS and CDR2 FNYEAQ. This CDR3 is CASSLESGWYNEQFF. The CDR3 DNA follows: TGTGCCAGCAGCTTAGAGTCAGGGTGGTACAATGAGCAGTTCTTC.

This rearrangement joins TRBV19 to TRBJ1-2, with D possibly matching TRBD1 (5 bases). The CDR3 has 15 residues. Per germline, CDR1 LNHDA and CDR2 SQIVND (reference sequence). V dropped 3 bases and J dropped 6 bases, with 17 bases sitting between them. DNA of the CDR3: TGTGCCAGTAGTATTAGATATGGCAGGGCTGATGGCTACACCTTC. Protein product: CASSIRYGRADGYTF.

The V gene is TRBV27, the J gene TRBJ2-5, with D possibly being TRBD1 (5 bases). The CDR3 totals 15 residues. The V gene's germline CDR1 is MNHEY and CDR2 SMNVEV (reference sequence). Trimming left V 0 bases short and J 3 bases short, with 11 bases between. The CDR3 DNA sequence: TGTGCCAGCAGTTTATCGGCAGGGTCAAAAGAGACCCAGTACTTC. Translation: CASSLSAGSKETQYF.

In its sample, this clone was seen once. The chain is built from TRBV19 and TRBJ1-5; 7 nucleotides line up with TRBD1. V dropped 5 bases and J dropped 5; count of bases not matched to a gene: 6. Germline V gene lookup returns CDR1 LNHDA and CDR2 SQIVND (reference sequence). The CDR3 loop spans 14 amino acids. The CDR3 is CASSPRQGHQPQHF. The CDR3 DNA reads TGTGCCAGTAGTCCCCGACAGGGCCATCAGCCCCAGCATTTT.

The V call is TRBV2, the J call TRBJ2-1; 8 bases are a match to TRBD2. V was pared by 0 bases and J by 2 bases, with 6 bases of the junction left unmatched. Germline V gene sequence: CDR1 SNHLY, CDR2 FYNNEI. The length of the CDR3 is 17 residues. The CDR3 DNA reads TGTGCCAGCAGTGAAGCGCTTTGGCGGGGGGCCTACAATGAGCAGTTCTTC. It encodes CASSEALWRGAYNEQFF.

Here the CDR3 reads CASSPRLRGLLGGYTF. DNA for the CDR3: TGTGCCAGCAGTCCCCGGCTCAGGGGTCTTCTAGGGGGCTACACCTTC. This rearrangement joins TRBV28 to TRBJ1-2, with D maybe TRBD1 (6 bases). Germline V gene data show CDR1 as MDHEN and CDR2 as SYDVKM. The CDR3 is 16 residues long. The V end was cut by 5 bases, the J end by 8 bases, with 24 bases between.

The rearrangement links TRBV28 to TRBJ1-4; D uncertain. V lost 2 bases and J lost 0, with 13 bases in between. Germline loops: CDR1 MDHEN, CDR2 SYDVKM. This CDR3 has 17 residues. CDR3 coding DNA: TGTGCCAGCAGTTTAGCCTTTTCCGGGACAACTAATGAAAAACTGTTTTTT. Protein product: CASSLAFSGTTNEKLFF.

The J gene is TRBJ1-2, the V gene TRBV2, with TRBD1 as a possible D gene (6 bases). This CDR3 region has 11 residues. Germline CDR1 reads SNHLY; CDR2 reads FYNNEI. The V and J ends lost 4 bases and 13 bases respectively, with 13 bases between them. The CDR3 sequence: CASSGPGAITF. The CDR3 region has the DNA TGTGCCAGCAGTGGTCCAGGGGCGATCACCTTC.

The V and J genes are TRBV2 and TRBJ2-7, with D maybe TRBD2 (6 bases). Germline CDR1 reads SNHLY; CDR2 reads FYNNEI. V lost 6 bases, J lost 2 bases, and 14 bases lay in between. The CDR3 length is 14 residues. The CDR3 bases are TGTGCCAGCAGGGGGGACTCCTACACCTACGAGCAGTACTTC. Translating it yields CASRGDSYTYEQYF.

This chain uses TRBV2 with TRBJ1-4, with 7 bases lining up with TRBD1. CDR3 length equals 14 residues. Germline V lookup: CDR1 SNHLY, CDR2 FYNNEI. Trimming cost V 5 bases and J 8 bases; bases outside gene matches: 8. This CDR3 reads CASSSGTVNEKLFF. CDR3 nucleotides: TGTGCCAGCAGTTCCGGGACAGTGAACGAAAAACTGTTTTTT.

J is TRBJ2-7 and V is TRBV7-8; TRBD2 agrees at 8 bases. CDR3 length equals 15 residues. Trimming took 5 bases from V and 3 from J; bases not matched to a gene: 9. Germline V gene sequence: CDR1 SGHVS, CDR2 FQNEAQ. The DNA for the CDR3 is TGTGCCAGCAGCCCTATAGCGGGGATCTACTACGAGCAGTACTTC. Protein sequence: CASSPIAGIYYEQYF.

This clone has only one observation. The V and J genes are TRBV4-1 and TRBJ2-7, with D perhaps matching TRBD1 (6 bases). V was cut by 2 bases and J by 0 bases, with 11 bases left in between. The CDR3 extends over 15 amino acids. Looked up from germline, CDR1 is MGHRA and CDR2 is YSYEKL. In DNA form, the CDR3 reads TGCGCCAGCAGCCAACTTTTACAGGGCTCCTACGAGCAGTACTTC. This sequence encodes CASSQLLQGSYEQYF.

This clone was seen just once. DNA for the CDR3: TGTGCCAGCAGCCAATCTACAGGGGAGTGGAACTATGGCTACACCTTC. Translation: CASSQSTGEWNYGYTF. The chain has TRBV5-6 and TRBJ1-2, with 7 bases matching TRBD1. Germline-derived CDR1 and CDR2 are SGHDT and YYEEEE. This CDR3 has 16 residues. V shed 4 bases, J shed 2 bases, and the junction held 11 bases outside the gene matches.

V usage is TRBV23-1 and J usage is TRBJ1-1, with D uncertain. TRBV23-1 is noted as an ORF with a role that remains uncertain. V shed 6 bases and J shed 3 bases, with 14 bases lying between them. CDR3 size: 14 residues. The CDR3 sequence: CASSLRGVDTEAFF. DNA of the CDR3: TGCGCCAGCAGCCTACGGGGAGTTGACACTGAAGCTTTCTTT.